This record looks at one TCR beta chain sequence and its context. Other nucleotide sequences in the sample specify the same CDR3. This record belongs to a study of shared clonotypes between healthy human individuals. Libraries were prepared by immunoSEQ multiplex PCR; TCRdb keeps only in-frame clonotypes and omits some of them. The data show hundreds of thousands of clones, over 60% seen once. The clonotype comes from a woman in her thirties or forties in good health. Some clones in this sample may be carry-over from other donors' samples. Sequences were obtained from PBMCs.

The CDR3: CASSVGGLAGGNEQFF. CDR3 coding DNA: TGTGCCAGCAGCGTAGGTGGACTAGCGGGAGGGAATGAGCAGTTCTTC. The genes are TRBV9 and TRBJ2-1; 15 bases map to TRBD2. Germline trimming cut 0 bases from V and 7 bases from J; bases unmatched to any gene: 2. This CDR3 has 16 amino acids. CDR1 SGDLS and CDR2 YYNGEE come from the germline V gene.